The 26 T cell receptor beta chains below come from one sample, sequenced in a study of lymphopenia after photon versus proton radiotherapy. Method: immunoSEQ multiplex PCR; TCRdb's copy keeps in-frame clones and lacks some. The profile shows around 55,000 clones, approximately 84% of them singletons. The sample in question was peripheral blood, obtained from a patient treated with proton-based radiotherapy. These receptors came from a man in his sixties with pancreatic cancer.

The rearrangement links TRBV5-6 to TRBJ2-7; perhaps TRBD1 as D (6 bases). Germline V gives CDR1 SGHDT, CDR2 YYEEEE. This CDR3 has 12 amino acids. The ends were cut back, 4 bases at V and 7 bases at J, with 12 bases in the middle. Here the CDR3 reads CASSRQVMEQYF. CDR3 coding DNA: TGTGCCAGCAGCCGACAGGTTATGGAGCAGTACTTC. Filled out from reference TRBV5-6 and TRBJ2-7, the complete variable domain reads DAGVTQSPTHLIKTRGQQVTLRCSPKSGHDTVSWYQQALGQGPQFIFQYYEEEERQRGNFPDRFSGHQFPNYSSELNVNALLLGDSALYLCASSRQVMEQYFGPGTRLTVT.

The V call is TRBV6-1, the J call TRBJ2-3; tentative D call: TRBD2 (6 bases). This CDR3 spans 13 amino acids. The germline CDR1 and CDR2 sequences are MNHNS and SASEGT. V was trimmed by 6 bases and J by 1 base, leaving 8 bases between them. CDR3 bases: TGTGCCAGCAGCCGGAGGGGCACAGATACGCAGTATTTT. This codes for CASSRRGTDTQYF.

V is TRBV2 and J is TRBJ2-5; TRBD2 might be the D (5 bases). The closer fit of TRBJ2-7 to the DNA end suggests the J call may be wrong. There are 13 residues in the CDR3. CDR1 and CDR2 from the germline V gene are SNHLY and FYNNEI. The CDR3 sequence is CASNRDLQYEQYF. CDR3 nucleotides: TGTGCCAGCAACCGGGATCTTCAATACGAGCAGTACTTC.

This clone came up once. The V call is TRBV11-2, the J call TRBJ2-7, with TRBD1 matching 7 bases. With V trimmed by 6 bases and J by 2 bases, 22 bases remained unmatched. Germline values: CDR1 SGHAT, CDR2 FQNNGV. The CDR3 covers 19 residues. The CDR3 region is CASRIKRGLDRVVPYEQYF. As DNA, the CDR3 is TGTGCCAGCAGAATCAAAAGGGGGCTTGACAGGGTGGTTCCCTACGAGCAGTACTTC.

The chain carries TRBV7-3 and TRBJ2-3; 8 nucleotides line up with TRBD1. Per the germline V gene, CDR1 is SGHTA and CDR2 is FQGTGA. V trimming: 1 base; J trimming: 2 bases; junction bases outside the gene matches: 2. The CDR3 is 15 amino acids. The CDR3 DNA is TGTGCCAGCAGCTTAAGACAGGGGCCCACAGATACGCAGTATTTT. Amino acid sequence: CASSLRQGPTDTQYF.

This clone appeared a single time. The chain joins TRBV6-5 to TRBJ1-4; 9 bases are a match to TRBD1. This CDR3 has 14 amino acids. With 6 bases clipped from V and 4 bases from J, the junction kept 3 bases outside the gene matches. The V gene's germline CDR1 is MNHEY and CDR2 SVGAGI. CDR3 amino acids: CASSRQGGNEKLFF. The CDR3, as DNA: TGTGCCAGCAGCCGACAGGGGGGTAATGAAAAACTGTTTTTT.

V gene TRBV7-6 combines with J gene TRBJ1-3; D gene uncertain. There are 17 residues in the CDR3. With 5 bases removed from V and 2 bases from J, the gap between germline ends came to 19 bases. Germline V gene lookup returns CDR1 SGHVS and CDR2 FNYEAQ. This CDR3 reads CASSPLGGREAGNTIYF. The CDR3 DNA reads TGTGCCAGCAGCCCCTTGGGCGGGAGGGAGGCTGGAAACACCATATATTTT.

The CDR3 sequence is CSVEWWLAGEVNEQFF. CDR3 nucleotide sequence: TGCAGCGTTGAATGGTGGCTAGCGGGAGAGGTCAATGAGCAGTTCTTC. The V call is TRBV29-1, the J call TRBJ2-1; 10 bases agree with TRBD2. The CDR3 loop spans 16 amino acids. The J segment lost 6 bases and the V segment lost 2 bases, leaving 10 bases of the junction unmatched. The germline gives CDR1 SQVTM, CDR2 ANQGSEA.

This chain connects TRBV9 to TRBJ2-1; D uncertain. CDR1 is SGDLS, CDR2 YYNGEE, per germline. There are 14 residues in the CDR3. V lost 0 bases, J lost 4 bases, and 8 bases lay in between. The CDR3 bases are TGTGCCAGCAGCGTAGTCCCTAGTTACAATGAGCAGTTCTTC. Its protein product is CASSVVPSYNEQFF.

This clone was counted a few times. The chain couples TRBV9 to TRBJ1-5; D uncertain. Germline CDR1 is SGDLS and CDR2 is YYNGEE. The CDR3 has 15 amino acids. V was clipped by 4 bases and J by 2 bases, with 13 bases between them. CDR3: CASSSGGAGNQPQHF. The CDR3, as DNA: TGTGCCAGCAGCTCGGGTGGAGCGGGCAATCAGCCCCAGCATTTT.

This CDR3 reads CASSRREGVYNEQFF. CDR3 DNA sequence: TGTGCCAGTTCGAGGAGGGAGGGGGTGTACAATGAGCAGTTCTTC. The J gene is TRBJ2-1, the V gene TRBV7-3, with D possibly matching TRBD2 (7 bases). V was pared by 9 bases and J by 4 bases, with 19 bases between. This CDR3 is built from 15 residues. Germline lookup yields CDR1 SGHTA and CDR2 FQGTGA.

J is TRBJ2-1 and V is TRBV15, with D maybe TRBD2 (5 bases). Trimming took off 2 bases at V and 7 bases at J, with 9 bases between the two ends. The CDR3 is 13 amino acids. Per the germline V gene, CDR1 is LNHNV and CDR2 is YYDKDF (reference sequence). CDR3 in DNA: TGTGCCACCAGCAGAACTAGGGTGAATGAGCAGTTCTTC. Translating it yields CATSRTRVNEQFF.

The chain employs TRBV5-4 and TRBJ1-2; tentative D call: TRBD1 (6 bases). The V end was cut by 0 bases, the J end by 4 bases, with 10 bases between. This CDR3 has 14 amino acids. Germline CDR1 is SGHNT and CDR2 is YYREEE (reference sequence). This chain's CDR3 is CASSLAGGRYGYTF. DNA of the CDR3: TGTGCCAGCAGCTTGGCCGGGGGGCGCTATGGCTACACCTTC.

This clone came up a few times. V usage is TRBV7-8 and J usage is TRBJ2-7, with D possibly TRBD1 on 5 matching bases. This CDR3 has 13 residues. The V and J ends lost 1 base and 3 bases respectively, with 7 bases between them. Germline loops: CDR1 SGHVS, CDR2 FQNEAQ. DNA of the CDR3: TGTGCCAGCAGCTTAGTGGACAACTACGAGCAGTACTTC. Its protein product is CASSLVDNYEQYF.

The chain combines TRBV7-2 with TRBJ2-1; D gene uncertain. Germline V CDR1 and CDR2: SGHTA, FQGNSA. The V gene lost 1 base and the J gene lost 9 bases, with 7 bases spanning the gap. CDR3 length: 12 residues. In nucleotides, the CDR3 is TGTGCCAGCAGCTTAGTTAGGGTTGAGCAGTTCTTC. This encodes CASSLVRVEQFF.

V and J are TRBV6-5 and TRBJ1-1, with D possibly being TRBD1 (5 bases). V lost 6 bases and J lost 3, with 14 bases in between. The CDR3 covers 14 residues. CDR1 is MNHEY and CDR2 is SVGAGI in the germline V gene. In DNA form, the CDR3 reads TGTGCCAGCAGACCGCGACAGAGTCACACTGAAGCTTTCTTT. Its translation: CASRPRQSHTEAFF.

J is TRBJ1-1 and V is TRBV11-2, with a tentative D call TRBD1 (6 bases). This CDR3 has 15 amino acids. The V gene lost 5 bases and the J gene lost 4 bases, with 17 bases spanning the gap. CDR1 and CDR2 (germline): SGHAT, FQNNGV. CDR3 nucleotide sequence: TGTGCCAGCAGCCGACGCGACAGGTTCGGCACTGAAGCTTTCTTT. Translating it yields CASSRRDRFGTEAFF.

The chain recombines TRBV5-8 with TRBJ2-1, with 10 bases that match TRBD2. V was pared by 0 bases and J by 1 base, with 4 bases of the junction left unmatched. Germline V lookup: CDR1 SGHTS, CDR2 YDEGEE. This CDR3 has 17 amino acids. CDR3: CASSLVKLAGSYNEQFF. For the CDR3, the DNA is TGTGCCAGCAGCTTGGTTAAACTAGCGGGATCCTACAATGAGCAGTTCTTC. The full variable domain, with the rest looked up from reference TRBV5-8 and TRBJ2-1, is EAGVTQSPTHLIKTRGQQATLRCSPISGHTSVYWYQQALGLGLQFLLWYDEGEERNRGNFPPRFSGRQFPNYSSELNVNALELEDSALYLCASSLVKLAGSYNEQFFGPGTRLTVL.

CDR3: CASSDRGQSNTEAFF. The CDR3 nucleotides read TGTGCCAGCAGTGACCGTGGACAGTCAAACACTGAAGCTTTCTTT. J is TRBJ1-1 and V is TRBV25-1, with D perhaps matching TRBD1 (6 bases). This CDR3 spans 15 amino acids. Germline V gene lookup returns CDR1 MGHDK and CDR2 SYGVNS. V lost 3 bases and J lost 2, with 13 bases in between.

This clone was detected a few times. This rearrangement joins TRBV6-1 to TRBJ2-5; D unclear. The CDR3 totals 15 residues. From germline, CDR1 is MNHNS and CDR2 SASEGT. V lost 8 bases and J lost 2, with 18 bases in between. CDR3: CASWQDRSRQETQYF. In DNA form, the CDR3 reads TGTGCCAGCTGGCAGGATAGGAGCAGACAAGAGACCCAGTACTTC.

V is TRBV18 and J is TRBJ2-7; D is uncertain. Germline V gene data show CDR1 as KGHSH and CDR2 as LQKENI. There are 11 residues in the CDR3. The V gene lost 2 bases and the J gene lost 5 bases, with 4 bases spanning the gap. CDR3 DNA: TGTGCCAGCTCACCAGTCGACGAGCAGTACTTC. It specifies CASSPVDEQYF.

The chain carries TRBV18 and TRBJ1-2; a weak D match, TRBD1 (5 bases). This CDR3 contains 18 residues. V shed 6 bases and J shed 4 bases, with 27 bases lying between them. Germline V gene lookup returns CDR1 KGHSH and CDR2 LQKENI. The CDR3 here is CASSPLPGRQSEIYGYTF. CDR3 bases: TGTGCCAGCTCCCCCCTCCCAGGGCGTCAGTCTGAGATCTATGGCTACACCTTC.

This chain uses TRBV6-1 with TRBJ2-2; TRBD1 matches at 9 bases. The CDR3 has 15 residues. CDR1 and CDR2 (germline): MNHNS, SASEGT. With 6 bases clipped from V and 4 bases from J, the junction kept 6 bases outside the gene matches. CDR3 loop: CASRRGQGRTGELFF. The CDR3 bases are TGTGCCAGCAGGCGGGGACAGGGTCGCACCGGGGAGCTGTTTTTT.

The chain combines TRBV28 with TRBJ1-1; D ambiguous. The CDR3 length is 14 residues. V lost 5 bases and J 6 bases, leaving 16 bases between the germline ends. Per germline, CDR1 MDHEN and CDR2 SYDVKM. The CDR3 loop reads CASSRPRQVSEAFF. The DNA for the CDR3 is TGTGCCAGCAGTCGTCCGCGGCAGGTTTCTGAAGCTTTCTTT.

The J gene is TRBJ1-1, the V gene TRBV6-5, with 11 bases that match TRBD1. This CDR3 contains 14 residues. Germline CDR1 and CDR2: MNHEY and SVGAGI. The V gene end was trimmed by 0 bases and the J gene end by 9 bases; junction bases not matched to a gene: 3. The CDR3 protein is CASSYSGQGAKAFF. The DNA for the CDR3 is TGTGCCAGCAGTTACTCCGGACAGGGGGCTAAAGCTTTCTTT.

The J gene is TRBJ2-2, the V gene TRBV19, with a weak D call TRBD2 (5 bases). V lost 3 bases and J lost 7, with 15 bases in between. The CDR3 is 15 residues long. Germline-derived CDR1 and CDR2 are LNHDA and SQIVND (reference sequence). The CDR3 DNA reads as TGTGCCAGTAGTATGAAGAGGGCAGTGAACGGGGAGCTGTTTTTT. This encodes CASSMKRAVNGELFF. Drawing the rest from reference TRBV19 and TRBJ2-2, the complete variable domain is DGGITQSPKYLFRKEGQNVTLSCEQNLNHDAMYWYRQDPGQGLRLIYYSQIVNDFQKGDIAEGYSVSREKKESFPLTVTSAQKNPTAFYLCASSMKRAVNGELFFGEGSRLTVL.